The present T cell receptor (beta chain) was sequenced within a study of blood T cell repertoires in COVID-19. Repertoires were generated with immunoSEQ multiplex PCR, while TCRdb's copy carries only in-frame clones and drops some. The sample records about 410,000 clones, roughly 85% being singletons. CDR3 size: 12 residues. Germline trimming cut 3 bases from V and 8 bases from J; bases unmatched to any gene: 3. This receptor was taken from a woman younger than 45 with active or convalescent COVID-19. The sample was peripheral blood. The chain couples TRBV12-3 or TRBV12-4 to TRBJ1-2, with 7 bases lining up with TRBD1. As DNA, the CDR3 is TGTGCCAGCAGTTTCAGGGGGTTCGGCTACACCTTC. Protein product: CASSFRGFGYTF.